This entry lists 15 T cell receptor beta chains sequenced from one sample in a study of T cell repertoires in cytomegalovirus infection. These receptors lack a known antigen. TCRdb recomputed calls from the reads with MiXCR, one row per CDR3 protein. The table lists approximately 1,000,000 distinct CDR3 sequences, under 40% of them singletons. This specimen was cultured CD8+ T cells from PBMCs, taken from culture after CMV antigen stimulation. The source of these receptors is a human donor in good health (CMV status not recorded). Some clones in this sample may be carry-over from other donors' samples.

The rearrangement links TRBV12-3 or TRBV12-4 to TRBJ1-2, with D hard to call. The CDR3 runs to 15 residues. Trimming removed 1 base from V and 2 bases from J, with 11 bases in between. CDR3 region: CASSLGQARNYGYTF. CDR3 DNA: TGTGCCAGCAGTTTAGGGCAGGCCCGGAACTATGGCTACACCTTC.

The J gene is TRBJ1-5, the V gene TRBV7-9; the D gene is possibly TRBD1 (6 bases). Trimming left V 7 bases short and J 7 bases short, with 17 bases between. Germline V gives CDR1 SEHNR, CDR2 FQNEAQ (reference sequence). CDR3 size: 14 residues. The CDR3, as DNA: TGTGCCAGCACCCTAGGGGGGATGGAACAGCCCCAGCATTTT. Encoded protein: CASTLGGMEQPQHF.

The chain couples TRBV6-1 to TRBJ2-2; the D is unclear. The CDR3 contains 13 residues. Trimming removed 5 bases from V and 4 bases from J, with 8 bases in between. Germline CDR1 and CDR2: MNHNS and SASEGT. The CDR3 DNA reads TGTGCCAGCAGTAGGACGGCCACCGGGGAGCTGTTTTTT. This gives the protein CASSRTATGELFF.

Points on this clonotype: The junction departs from the called germline gene at one end, perhaps through a read error. CDR3 bases: TGTGCCAGCAGCTTGGTCGGGTTCGCTTCGGATACACAGTATTTT. The encoded protein is CASSLVGFASDTQYF. This sequence joins TRBV5-5 and TRBJ2-3, with D hard to call. The CDR3 extends over 15 amino acids. Germline V CDR1 and CDR2: SGHKS, YYEKEE (reference sequence).

The CDR3 reads CASSFWAGTEAFF. The CDR3 nucleotides are TGTGCCAGCAGTTTCTGGGCGGGAACTGAAGCTTTCTTT. The chain combines TRBV28 with TRBJ1-1; D gene unclear. Germline lookup yields CDR1 MDHEN and CDR2 SYDVKM. The CDR3 extends over 13 amino acids. V was trimmed by 3 bases and J by 5 bases, leaving 10 bases between them. Together with reference TRBV28 and TRBJ1-1, the CDR3 gives the full variable domain: DVKVTQSSRYLVKRTGEKVFLECVQDMDHENMFWYRQDPGLGLRLIYFSYDVKMKEKGDIPEGYSVSREKKERFSLILESASTNQTSMYLCASSFWAGTEAFFGQGTRLTVV.

The chain carries TRBV20-1 and TRBJ1-2; no definite D call. The CDR3 runs 12 residues. The V gene's germline CDR1 is DFQATT and CDR2 SNEGSKA (reference sequence). V was trimmed by 3 bases and J by 7 bases, leaving 12 bases between them. The CDR3 coding sequence is TGCAGTGCTAGTAATGGGTTTCGTGGCTACACCTTC. It encodes CSASNGFRGYTF.

The chain employs TRBV15 and TRBJ2-1; D is perhaps TRBD2 (5 bases). The CDR3 contains 12 residues. With 6 bases removed from V and 5 bases from J, the gap between germline ends came to 8 bases. The germline V gene has CDR1 LNHNV and CDR2 YYDKDF (reference sequence). CDR3 sequence: CATREEDNEQFF. The CDR3, as DNA: TGTGCCACCAGGGAGGAAGACAATGAGCAGTTCTTC. Complete variable domain (other parts from reference TRBV15 and TRBJ2-1): DAMVIQNPRYQVTQFGKPVTLSCSQTLNHNVMYWYQQKSSQAPKLLFHYYDKDFNNEADTPDNFQSRRPNTSFCFLDIRSPGLGDTAMYLCATREEDNEQFFGPGTRLTVL.

The rearrangement joins TRBV29-1 to TRBJ2-6, with TRBD1 matching 8 bases. V dropped 4 bases and J dropped 1; count of bases not matched to a gene: 6. The CDR3 contains 16 residues. Germline lookup yields CDR1 SQVTM and CDR2 ANQGSEA. This CDR3 reads CSVAGGAHSGANVLTF. The CDR3 nucleotides are TGCAGCGTTGCAGGGGGCGCGCATTCTGGGGCCAACGTCCTGACTTTC. Combining the CDR3 with reference TRBV29-1 and TRBJ2-6 gives the whole variable domain SAVISQKPSRDICQRGTSLTIQCQVDSQVTMMFWYRQQPGQSLTLIATANQGSEATYESGFVIDKFPISRPNLTFSTLTVSNMSPEDSSIYLCSVAGGAHSGANVLTFGAGSRLTVL.

This clonotype appeared many times. The J gene is TRBJ2-5, the V gene TRBV7-6; tentative D call: TRBD2 (7 bases). CDR3 size: 16 residues. CDR1 is SGHVS, CDR2 FNYEAQ, per germline. V lost 4 bases, J lost 5 bases, and 20 bases lay in between. This chain's CDR3 is CASSWGEGDFEETQYF. The CDR3 region has the DNA TGTGCCAGCAGCTGGGGGGAGGGGGACTTCGAGGAGACCCAGTACTTC.

The table lists this clonotype with a few counts. This chain connects TRBV19 to TRBJ1-5; TRBD1 matches at 8 bases. V shed 7 bases, J shed 4 bases, and the junction held 6 bases outside the gene matches. The germline gives CDR1 LNHDA, CDR2 SQIVND (reference sequence). This CDR3 spans 14 amino acids. Here the CDR3 reads CASTQTGVNQPQHF. The CDR3 coding sequence is TGTGCCAGTACCCAGACAGGGGTTAATCAGCCCCAGCATTTT.

This chain uses TRBV6-2 or TRBV6-3 with TRBJ2-1; perhaps TRBD1 as D (6 bases). This CDR3 has 13 residues. Trimming pared 7 bases from V and 4 bases from J, leaving 11 bases between. Germline V lookup: CDR1 MNHEY, CDR2 SVGEGT. Here the CDR3 DNA reads TGTGCCAGCACCGGACAGACATACAATGAGCAGTTCTTC. This gives the protein CASTGQTYNEQFF.

This clonotype has at least ten counts. The rearrangement joins TRBV7-2 to TRBJ2-5; D remains unclear. Between the trimmed V and J ends, which lost 5 bases and 1 base, there was a span of 5 bases. Germline V gene data show CDR1 as SGHTA and CDR2 as FQGNSA. The CDR3 runs to 12 residues. The CDR3 region is CASSPAQETQYF. For the CDR3, the DNA is TGTGCCAGCAGCCCAGCCCAAGAGACCCAGTACTTC.

In its sample, this clonotype was seen a few times. This rearrangement joins TRBV6-2 or TRBV6-3 to TRBJ2-7; no clear D gene. Germline V CDR1 and CDR2: MNHEY, SVGEGT. The CDR3 has 13 amino acids. The V and J ends lost 6 bases and 3 bases respectively, with 12 bases between them. The CDR3 DNA is TGTGCCAGCAGCCCCGCCAGCTTCTACGAGCAGTACTTC. It is translated as CASSPASFYEQYF.

This clonotype occurred many times. The chain joins TRBV5-8 to TRBJ2-3; D is ambiguous. From germline, CDR1 is SGHTS and CDR2 YDEGEE. This CDR3 has 11 residues. V was shortened by 3 bases and J by 4 bases, with 3 bases between the two germline ends. CDR3 in DNA: TGTGCCAGCAGCTCCCCAGATACGCAGTATTTT. This translates into CASSSPDTQYF.

The genes are TRBV7-9 and TRBJ2-3; D not certain. Trimming removed 6 bases from V and 0 bases from J, with 7 bases in between. The CDR3 runs 13 residues. Germline V gene lookup returns CDR1 SEHNR and CDR2 FQNEAQ (reference sequence). CDR3 in amino acids: CASRWDSTDTQYF. The CDR3 DNA sequence: TGTGCCAGCAGGTGGGATAGCACAGATACGCAGTATTTT. Combining the CDR3 with reference TRBV7-9 and TRBJ2-3 gives the whole variable domain DTGVSQNPRHKITKRGQNVTFRCDPISEHNRLYWYRQTLGQGPEFLTYFQNEAQLEKSRLLSDRFSAERPKGSFSTLEIQRTEQGDSAMYLCASRWDSTDTQYFGPGTRLTVL.